The source of this TCR beta chain is a study of blood T cells in healthy people across ages. Study in general: The capture of about one barcoded beta molecule per two T cells was achieved by template switching.

The CDR3 is made up of 12 amino acids. The V gene lost 8 bases and the J gene lost 11 bases, with 19 bases spanning the gap. Per the germline V gene, CDR1 is LGHDT and CDR2 is YNNKEL (reference sequence). Healthy individuals of Caucasian origin from Russia, aged roughly 6 to 95, served as donors. Peripheral blood samples of around 9.8 milliliters were drawn from each donor. Sample-barcoded 5' priming and a J-beta primer mix drove a second PCR of about 6 to 12 cycles. A template-switch adaptor containing 12 random nucleotides labeled each cDNA molecule. TCRdb fed the 5' RACE reads into MiXCR, producing one record per CDR3 protein. The sample gives some 750,000 distinct CDR3 sequences, about a fifth of which show up once; 22% is in the top ten.

The source is a man in his 70s in good health. The chain is built from TRBV3-1 and TRBJ2-7; D not certain. Sequenced material: blood. Here the CDR3 reads CASLSSGETEYF. The CDR3 DNA sequence: TGTGCCAGCCTTAGTAGTGGAGAGACCGAGTACTTC.